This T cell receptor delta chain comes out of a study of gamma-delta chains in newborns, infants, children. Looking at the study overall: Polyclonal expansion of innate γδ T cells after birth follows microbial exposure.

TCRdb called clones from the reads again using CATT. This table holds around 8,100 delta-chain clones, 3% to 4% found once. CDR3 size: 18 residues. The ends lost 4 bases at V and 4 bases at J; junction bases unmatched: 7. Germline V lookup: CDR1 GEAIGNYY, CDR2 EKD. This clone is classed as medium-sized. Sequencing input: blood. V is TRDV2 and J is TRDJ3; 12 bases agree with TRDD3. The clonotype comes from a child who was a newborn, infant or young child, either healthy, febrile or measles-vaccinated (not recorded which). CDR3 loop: CACERLGDTIWDTRQMFF. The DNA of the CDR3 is TGTGCCTGTGAAAGACTGGGGGATACCATTTGGGACACCCGACAGATGTTTTTC.